This is a list of T cell receptor beta chains from one sample in a study of cytomegalovirus exposure and HLA in healthy donors. Some clones are missing from TCRdb's copy, which holds only in-frame ones; the method was immunoSEQ multiplex PCR. The repertoire holds about 180,000 clones, around three quarters seen once, with 2% to 2.5% in the top ten. The sample taken for sequencing was PBMCs. These receptors all come from a woman in her 30s in good health and CMV-seropositive. CDR3s include the opening cysteine and the closing phenylalanine or tryptophan. The order of the fields is V gene, clone size, J gene, D gene, CDR3 protein, CDR3 DNA. A D gene is named only where the DNA matches it firmly. For some rows the clone size is stated as once, few or many, or as a class when expanded; others skip it.

TRBV7-9	.	TRBJ2-7	.	CASSPPSGPSYEQYF	TGTGCCAGCAGCCCCCCCTCAGGGCCCTCCTACGAGCAGTACTTC
TRBV13	.	TRBJ2-3	.	CASSYRSPGGTDTQYF	TGTGCCAGCAGCTACCGCAGTCCAGGGGGCACAGATACGCAGTATTTT
TRBV28	.	TRBJ2-1	TRBD2	CASSLRTGGSYNEQFF	TGTGCCAGCAGTTTAAGAACGGGGGGCTCCTACAATGAGCAGTTCTTC
TRBV7-2	.	TRBJ1-4	.	CASSLFNGVTNEKLFF	TGTGCCAGCAGCTTATTTAACGGGGTTACTAATGAAAAACTGTTTTTT
TRBV6-5	.	TRBJ1-4	.	CASSYSSLGEKLFF	TGTGCCAGCAGTTATTCGTCTTTGGGCGAAAAACTGTTTTTT
TRBV6-1	.	TRBJ2-3	TRBD1	CASSDYRGLGTDTQYF	TGTGCCAGCAGTGACTACAGGGGATTAGGCACAGATACGCAGTATTTT
TRBV28	.	TRBJ2-7	.	CAAKAEGASYEQYF	TGTGCCGCAAAAGCAGAGGGCGCCTCCTACGAGCAGTACTTC
TRBV10-3	.	TRBJ2-7	TRBD1	CATRTGFISYEQYF	TGTGCCACCCGGACAGGGTTTATCTCCTACGAGCAGTACTTC
TRBV5-6	.	TRBJ2-7	TRBD1	CASSPTPGTGGTREQYF	TGTGCCAGCAGCCCCACGCCCGGGACAGGGGGGACTCGGGAGCAGTACTTC
TRBV6-6	.	TRBJ2-7	TRBD1	CASTPHAGTANYEQYF	TGTGCCAGCACCCCCCACGCCGGGACAGCGAACTACGAGCAGTACTTC
TRBV5-6	.	TRBJ2-7	.	CASSLLGGTRGYEQYF	TGTGCCAGCAGCCTTCTGGGAGGTACCCGGGGTTACGAGCAGTACTTC
TRBV6-5	.	TRBJ1-5	TRBD1	CASSSTGGYSNQPQHF	TGTGCCAGCAGTTCAACAGGGGGATATAGCAATCAGCCCCAGCATTTT
TRBV4-1	once	TRBJ1-2	.	CASSQEGPTPGGGYTF	TGCGCCAGCAGCCAAGAGGGACCGACCCCGGGGGGGGGCTACACCTTC
TRBV6-1	.	TRBJ1-4	.	CASSGVSNHGANEKLFF	TGTGCCAGCAGTGGAGTATCGAACCACGGGGCTAATGAAAAACTGTTTTTT
TRBV12-2	.	TRBJ2-3	.	CASRLTSVHTDTQYF	TGTGCAAGTCGCTTGACTAGCGTTCACACAGATACGCAGTATTTT
TRBV7-2	.	TRBJ2-6	.	CASSFRRGGAVGANVLTF	TGTGCCAGCAGCTTTCGACGTGGGGGGGCGGTCGGGGCCAACGTCCTGACTTTC
TRBV9	.	TRBJ2-1	TRBD2	CASSGLAGGREQFF	TGTGCCAGCTCGGGACTAGCGGGGGGGAGGGAGCAGTTCTTC
TRBV11-3	.	TRBJ2-6	.	CASSASSGANGLTF	TGTGCCAGCAGCGCGTCCTCTGGGGCCAACGGCCTGACTTTC
TRBV27	.	TRBJ2-1	.	CASSWSPQYNEQFF	TGTGCCAGCAGTTGGAGTCCGCAATACAATGAGCAGTTCTTC
TRBV7-9	.	TRBJ2-3	TRBD2	CASSLVGTSGALEDTQYF	TGTGCCAGCAGCTTAGTGGGGACTAGCGGGGCGCTAGAGGATACGCAGTATTTT
TRBV4-1	.	TRBJ1-1	TRBD1	CASSPQEGGASEAFF	TGCGCCAGCAGCCCCCAGGAAGGGGGCGCGTCCGAAGCTTTCTTT
TRBV2	.	TRBJ1-2	TRBD1	CASSPQGAQGYGYTF	TGTGCCAGCAGTCCACAGGGGGCGCAGGGCTATGGCTACACCTTC
TRBV28	.	TRBJ2-1	.	CASSFPGSYNEQFF	TGTGCCAGCAGTTTCCCGGGGTCCTACAATGAGCAGTTCTTC